A selection of T cell receptor beta chains follows, all from one sample in a study of blood T cell repertoires in COVID-19. Method: immunoSEQ multiplex PCR; TCRdb's copy keeps in-frame clones and lacks some. The table has about 43,000 clones, about nine tenths seen once. Source material: peripheral blood. All receptors come from a man between 60 and 75 years old with active COVID-19. CDR3s include the opening cysteine and the closing phenylalanine or tryptophan. The D gene is left open where the match is weak. Clone size is shown for a subset of rows, as once, few, many or a class of expanded clone.

clone size	D gene	J gene	V gene	CDR3 protein	CDR3 DNA
NA	NA	TRBJ2-1	TRBV3-1/TRBV3-2	CASSQDSAYNEQFF	TGTGCCAGCAGCCAAGACTCGGCCTACAATGAGCAGTTCTTC
NA	TRBD1	TRBJ1-1	TRBV19	CASSIQGVNEAFF	TGTGCCAGTAGTATTCAGGGGGTGAATGAAGCTTTCTTT
NA	TRBD1	TRBJ2-1	TRBV6-2/TRBV6-3	CASSSHTGGREQFF	TGTGCCAGCAGTTCACATACAGGGGGCCGGGAGCAGTTCTTC
NA	TRBD2	TRBJ2-3	TRBV11-1	CASSEGPSGSTDTQYF	TGTGCCAGCAGCGAGGGGCCTAGCGGGAGTACAGATACGCAGTATTTT
NA	TRBD2	TRBJ2-1	TRBV2	CASYPPREGRDEQFF	TGTGCCAGCTATCCACCCCGGGAGGGCCGGGATGAGCAGTTCTTC
NA	NA	TRBJ2-7	TRBV27	CASSLDLRQATYEQYF	TGTGCCAGCAGTTTAGATCTAAGACAGGCGACCTACGAGCAGTACTTC
NA	TRBD2	TRBJ2-1	TRBV29-1	CSVTGLAGVHEQFF	TGCAGCGTTACCGGACTAGCGGGAGTTCATGAGCAGTTCTTC
NA	NA	TRBJ2-1	TRBV9	CASSVFTSDIAISDEQFF	TGTGCCAGCAGCGTTTTTACTAGTGATATCGCCATTAGTGATGAGCAGTTCTTC
few	NA	TRBJ2-1	TRBV19	CASRELANNEQFF	TGTGCCAGTAGGGAACTAGCTAACAATGAGCAGTTCTTC
NA	TRBD1	TRBJ2-5	TRBV5-1	CASLLTGGMVETQYF	TGCGCCAGCTTGTTGACAGGGGGTATGGTGGAGACCCAGTACTTC
NA	TRBD1	TRBJ2-5	TRBV7-8	CASSLGSGGQETQYF	TGTGCCAGCAGCTTAGGCTCAGGGGGCCAAGAGACCCAGTACTTC
NA	NA	TRBJ2-2	TRBV19	CASDQGSGELFF	TGTGCCAGTGACCAGGGTTCCGGGGAGCTGTTTTTT
NA	NA	TRBJ1-6	TRBV6-6	CASTPRINSPLHF	TGTGCCAGCACCCCGAGGATTAATTCACCCCTCCACTTT
NA	NA	TRBJ2-7	TRBV4-1	CASSQAGEGSYEQYF	TGCGCCAGCAGCCAAGCGGGAGAAGGGTCCTACGAGCAGTACTTC
once	TRBD1	TRBJ1-2	TRBV9	CASSARGDRDEYGYTF	TGTGCCAGCAGCGCCCGAGGGGACAGGGACGAATATGGCTACACCTTC
once	NA	TRBJ2-1	TRBV30	CAWLQGRPTSHEQFF	TGTGCCTGGCTGCAGGGTAGGCCAACAAGTCATGAGCAGTTCTTC
once	NA	TRBJ2-2	TRBV6-5	CASRGGGGAGELFF	TGTGCCAGCAGGGGGGGAGGGGGAGCTGGGGAGCTGTTTTTT
NA	TRBD1	TRBJ2-7	TRBV6-2/TRBV6-3	CASSPYTTWDRGLTSISYEQYF	TGTGCCAGCAGCCCATACACAACATGGGACAGGGGGCTTACATCCATCTCCTACGAGCAGTACTTC
NA	NA	TRBJ2-3	TRBV20-1	CSASFRQGPTDTQYF	TGCAGTGCTAGTTTTCGCCAGGGGCCCACAGATACGCAGTATTTT
NA	NA	TRBJ2-5	TRBV5-1	CASSFGPQETQYF	TGCGCCAGCAGCTTCGGTCCGCAAGAGACCCAGTACTTC
NA	NA	TRBJ2-3	TRBV11-2	CASSQLQVGWGTNTQYF	TGTGCCAGCAGCCAGCTCCAAGTGGGATGGGGCACAAATACGCAGTATTTT
NA	TRBD2	TRBJ2-7	TRBV19	CASSITTSGSYEQYF	TGTGCCAGTAGTATAACCACTAGCGGGAGCTACGAGCAGTACTTC
NA	TRBD1	TRBJ1-4	TRBV7-3	CASSLNRDRGNEKLFF	TGTGCCAGCAGCTTGAACAGGGACAGGGGGAATGAAAAACTGTTTTTT
NA	NA	TRBJ2-1	TRBV6-5	CASSRNAGGYNEQFF	TGTGCCAGCAGCCGCAACGCCGGGGGCTACAATGAGCAGTTCTTC
NA	TRBD2	TRBJ2-2	TRBV4-1	CASSQGGLAVNTGELFF	TGCGCCAGCAGCCAAGGGGGACTAGCGGTGAACACCGGGGAGCTGTTTTTT
NA	NA	TRBJ1-2	TRBV18	CASSPPLGSRMQDGYTF	TGTGCCAGCTCACCACCATTAGGATCCAGGATGCAGGATGGCTACACCTTC
NA	TRBD2	TRBJ2-1	TRBV28	CASSPQPGTSGDSSYNEQFF	TGTGCCAGCAGCCCCCAGCCCGGGACTAGCGGGGATAGCTCCTACAATGAGCAGTTCTTC
NA	NA	TRBJ2-5	TRBV5-1	CASSRQVQETQYF	TGCGCCAGCAGCCGACAGGTCCAAGAGACCCAGTACTTC
NA	TRBD1	TRBJ2-2	TRBV24-1	CATSDFGTGHTGELFF	TGTGCCACCAGTGATTTTGGGACAGGGCACACCGGGGAGCTGTTTTTT
once	NA	TRBJ1-2	TRBV11-1	CASTPGGIYGYTF	TGTGCCAGCACGCCGGGGGGCATCTATGGCTACACCTTC
NA	NA	TRBJ1-3	TRBV9	CASSRSGDGNTIYF	TGTGCCAGCAGCCGTAGCGGGGACGGAAACACCATATATTTT
once	NA	TRBJ2-3	TRBV9	CASSPTEDTQYF	TGTGCCAGCAGCCCTACCGAAGATACGCAGTATTTT
NA	NA	TRBJ1-1	TRBV19	CASSMYWRQGNTEAFF	TGTGCCAGTAGTATGTATTGGCGGCAGGGAAACACTGAAGCTTTCTTT
once	NA	TRBJ1-3	TRBV7-9	CASSRRDKRGLDGNTIYF	TGTGCCAGCAGCCGCCGGGACAAAAGAGGCCTGGATGGGAACACCATATATTTT
NA	TRBD1	TRBJ2-3	TRBV5-1	CASSVGQGGPDTQYF	TGCGCCAGCAGCGTAGGACAGGGCGGACCAGATACGCAGTATTTT
NA	NA	TRBJ1-4	TRBV5-1	CASSSDLVGEKLFF	TGCGCCAGCAGCTCCGACTTGGTGGGTGAAAAACTGTTTTTT
NA	NA	TRBJ2-5	TRBV7-9	CASSLVGSGVRQETQYF	TGTGCCAGCAGCTTAGTGGGTTCAGGGGTAAGGCAAGAGACCCAGTACTTC
once	TRBD2	TRBJ2-7	TRBV2	CASSAGSGRYEQYF	TGTGCCAGCAGTGCGGGTAGCGGGAGATACGAGCAGTACTTC
NA	TRBD1	TRBJ2-7	TRBV6-5	CASRGQGDEQYF	TGTGCCAGCAGGGGACAGGGCGACGAGCAGTACTTC
NA	NA	TRBJ2-6	TRBV11-2	CASSLDRVAGANVLTF	TGTGCCAGCAGCTTAGATCGAGTAGCTGGGGCCAACGTCCTGACTTTC
NA	TRBD1	TRBJ2-1	TRBV28	CASSSPWGGQGYNEQFF	TGTGCCAGCAGTTCCCCTTGGGGGGGACAGGGCTACAATGAGCAGTTCTTC
few	TRBD1	TRBJ1-2	TRBV19	CASSSTGGYGYTF	TGTGCCAGTAGTTCAACAGGGGGCTATGGCTACACCTTC
NA	NA	TRBJ2-5	TRBV5-6	CASSRPTLGETQYF	TGTGCCAGCAGCCGCCCGACATTGGGAGAGACCCAGTACTTC
few	TRBD2	TRBJ2-1	TRBV20-1	CSASPAGSYNEQFF	TGCAGTGCTAGTCCAGCGGGGTCCTACAATGAGCAGTTCTTC
NA	NA	TRBJ1-5	TRBV3-1/TRBV3-2	CASTPGGGVGNQPQHF	TGTGCCAGCACCCCGGGGGGAGGGGTGGGCAATCAGCCCCAGCATTTT
NA	NA	TRBJ2-7	TRBV4-1	CASSHGGREQYF	TGCGCCAGCAGCCACGGAGGCCGCGAGCAGTACTTC
NA	TRBD2	TRBJ2-1	TRBV7-2	CASSLNLAGAGEQFF	TGTGCCAGCAGCTTAAATTTAGCGGGGGCGGGTGAGCAGTTCTTC
NA	NA	TRBJ2-5	TRBV12-3/TRBV12-4	CASSSTGMETQYF	TGTGCCAGCAGTTCCACAGGGATGGAGACCCAGTACTTC
NA	TRBD1	TRBJ2-3	TRBV29-1	CSAGQARQDTQYF	TGCAGCGCGGGACAGGCCCGACAGGATACGCAGTATTTT
NA	NA	TRBJ2-5	TRBV27	CASKYVDQETQYF	TGTGCCAGCAAGTACGTAGATCAAGAGACCCAGTACTTC
NA	TRBD2	TRBJ2-7	TRBV7-9	CASSSLAGASYEQYF	TGTGCCAGCAGCTCCCTAGCGGGAGCATCCTACGAGCAGTACTTC
once	NA	TRBJ2-3	TRBV5-8	CASSSAQRALTDTQYF	TGTGCCAGCAGCTCAGCCCAGCGGGCCCTCACAGATACGCAGTATTTT
NA	TRBD2	TRBJ2-2	TRBV5-1	CASSLEGLAGSTGELFF	TGCGCCAGCAGCTTGGAAGGACTAGCGGGAAGCACCGGGGAGCTGTTTTTT
NA	TRBD1	TRBJ1-1	TRBV6-2/TRBV6-3	CASSLWDREPFEAFF	TGTGCCAGCAGCCTCTGGGACAGGGAGCCTTTTGAAGCTTTCTTT
NA	TRBD2	TRBJ2-3	TRBV7-2	CASSTAGYTDTQYF	TGTGCCAGCAGCACAGCGGGGTACACAGATACGCAGTATTTT
NA	TRBD2	TRBJ2-1	TRBV4-1	CAGAGGPFSSYNEQFF	TGCGCTGGAGCGGGAGGTCCCTTTAGCTCCTACAATGAGCAGTTCTTC